This T cell receptor (beta chain) was captured by sequencing in a study of T-cell memory formation after mild COVID-19. One entry per CDR3 protein results from TCRdb running MiXCR on the 5' RACE reads. The sample lists 500,000 to 550,000 distinct CDR3 sequences, roughly 21% seen once, with around 12% in the top ten. CDR3 length: 16 residues. The germline gives CDR1 SGHVS, CDR2 FNYEAQ. J lost 5 bases, V lost 5 bases, and 9 bases had no gene match. Source material: PBMCs or a T cell subset sorted from them (not recorded which). The chain carries TRBV7-6 and TRBJ2-5; TRBD2 agrees at 12 bases. The TCR comes from an adult woman who had mild COVID-19 (a few samples of this study predate the infection). Cell type and time point are not known. Written as DNA, the CDR3 is TGTGCCAGCAGCCCCTGGACTAGCGGGGCGTCGGAGACCCAGTACTTC. It encodes CASSPWTSGASETQYF.